This T cell receptor (beta chain) was sequenced for a study of identical twins' blood T cells. About the study: Around 46 million reads covered six alpha-chain and six beta-chain libraries.

Study-wide points: Twin repertoire similarity may partly reflect shared environment.

In regard to this clonotype: The antigen is not known.

Libraries were made from RNA as TCR cDNA, using a modified protocol. Both ends of each TCR cDNA library bore sample-specific barcodes. TCRdb analysed the 5' RACE reads with MiXCR anew, one entry per CDR3 protein. The table includes fewer than 450,000 distinct CDR3 sequences, 28% detected once. In germline, CDR1 is SQVTM, CDR2 ANQGSEA. This CDR3 spans 14 amino acids. Trimming cost V 0 bases and J 2 bases, with 10 bases left between them. The chain joins TRBV29-1 to TRBJ1-2; no clear D. The TCR sequence derives from a woman aged 18-49 years in good health. Sequenced material: PBMCs. The CDR3 protein is CSVEEMLGNYGYTF. The CDR3 nucleotides are TGCAGCGTTGAAGAGATGTTAGGGAACTATGGCTACACCTTC.